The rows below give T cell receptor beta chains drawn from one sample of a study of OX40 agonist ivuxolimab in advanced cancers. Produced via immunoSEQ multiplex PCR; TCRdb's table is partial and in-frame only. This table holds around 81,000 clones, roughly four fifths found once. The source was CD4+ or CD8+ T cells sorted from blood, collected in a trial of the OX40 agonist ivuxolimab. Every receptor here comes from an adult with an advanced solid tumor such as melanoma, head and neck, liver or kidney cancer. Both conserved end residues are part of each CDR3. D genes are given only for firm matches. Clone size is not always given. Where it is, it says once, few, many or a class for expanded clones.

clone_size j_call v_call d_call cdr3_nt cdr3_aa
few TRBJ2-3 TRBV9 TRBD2 TGTGCCAGCAGCGAGAGCGGGATCCCTTCAGAACTACAGTATTTT CASSESGIPSELQYF
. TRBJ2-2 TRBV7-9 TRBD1 TGTGCCAGCAAAGCAGACAGGGGAAACACCGGGGAGCTGTTTTTT CASKADRGNTGELFF
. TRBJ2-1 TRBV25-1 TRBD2 TGTGCCAGCAGCGGCATCGGGACTAGCACCTACAATGAGCAGTTCTTC CASSGIGTSTYNEQFF
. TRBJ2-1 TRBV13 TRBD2 TGTGCCAGCGCGTGGAGACTAGCGGGGGGGAGCTCCTACAATGAGCAGTTCTTC CASAWRLAGGSSYNEQFF
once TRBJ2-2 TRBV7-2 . TGTGCCAGCAGCTTCGGGTTATACCACACCGGGGAGCTGTTTTTT CASSFGLYHTGELFF
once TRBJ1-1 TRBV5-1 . TGCGCCAGCAAGGTCTCAGATGGGGACACTGAAGCTTTCTTT CASKVSDGDTEAFF
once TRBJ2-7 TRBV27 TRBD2 TGTGCCAGCAGTTTATCGGGACGTGGTAGCGGGACCGGCGAGCAGTACTTC CASSLSGRGSGTGEQYF
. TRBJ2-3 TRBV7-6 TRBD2 TGTGCCAGCAGCCTCGGGACTAGCGGGAGGGCAGATACGCAGTATTTT CASSLGTSGRADTQYF
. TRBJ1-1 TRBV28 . TGTGCCAGCAGACCAACAAACTTCAGAAGGGCCCCAAGGATGAACACTGAAGCTTTCTTT CASRPTNFRRAPRMNTEAFF
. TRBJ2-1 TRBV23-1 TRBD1 TGCGCCAGCAGTCAATTCAAACAGGGGAAGAGGTACAATGAGCAGTTCTTC CASSQFKQGKRYNEQFF
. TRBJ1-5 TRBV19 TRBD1 TGTGCCAGTAGTATGGAGACAGGGAACAATCAGCCCCAGCATTTT CASSMETGNNQPQHF
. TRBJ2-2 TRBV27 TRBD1 TGTGCCAGCAGTGGCGACAGGGGGAGAACCGGGGAGCTGTTTTTT CASSGDRGRTGELFF
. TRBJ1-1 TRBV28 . TGTGCCAGCAGTTTGAGGATACAGGGGAACACTGAAGCTTTCTTT CASSLRIQGNTEAFF
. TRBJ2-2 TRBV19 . TGTGCCAGTAGTATAGCCGTGAGGCTGAACACCGGGGAGCTGTTTTTT CASSIAVRLNTGELFF
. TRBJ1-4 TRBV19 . TGTGCCAGTAGTACCAGGGACCCTGCAACTAATGAAAAACTGTTTTTT CASSTRDPATNEKLFF
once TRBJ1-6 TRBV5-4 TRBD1 TGTGCCAGCAGGGTTGGACAGGGAGGTTCACCCCTCCACTTT CASRVGQGGSPLHF
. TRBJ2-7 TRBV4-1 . TGCGCCAGCAGCCAAGATCCAGGGAGGGAGCAGTACTTC CASSQDPGREQYF
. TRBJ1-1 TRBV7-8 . TGTGCCAGCAGCTTAACCCAGGGGAGGGCTGAAGCTTTCTTT CASSLTQGRAEAFF
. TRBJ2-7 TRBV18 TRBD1 TGTGCCAGCTACGACCGGGACAGGGCGAGAGAGCAGTACTTC CASYDRDRAREQYF
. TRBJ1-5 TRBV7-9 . TGTGCCAGCAGCTTAGAAGGGACTCAGGCCCAGCATTTT CASSLEGTQAQHF
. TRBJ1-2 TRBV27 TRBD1 TGTGCCAGCAGTCCCTCCGGGACAGGGGCCAATGGCTACACCTTC CASSPSGTGANGYTF
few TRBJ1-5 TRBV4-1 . TGCGCCAGCAGAGGGGGTAGCAATCAGCCCCAGCATTTT CASRGGSNQPQHF
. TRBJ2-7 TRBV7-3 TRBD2 TGTGCCAGCAGCTCCGGACTAGCGGGAGTCTACGAGCAGTACTTC CASSSGLAGVYEQYF
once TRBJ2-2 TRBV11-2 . TGTGCCAGCAGCTTTCCGGACATTACCGGGGAGCTGTTTTTT CASSFPDITGELFF
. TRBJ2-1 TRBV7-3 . TGTGCCAGCAGTCAAGGGGCGGCCGCTCGTGAGCAGTTCTTC CASSQGAAAREQFF
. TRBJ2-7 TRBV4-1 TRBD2 TGCGCCAGCAGCCAAGGTGCGGGAGGAGAGTACGAGCAGTACTTC CASSQGAGGEYEQYF
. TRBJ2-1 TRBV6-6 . TGTGCCAGCTTCGCCACTAGCTACAATGAGCAGTTCTTC CASFATSYNEQFF
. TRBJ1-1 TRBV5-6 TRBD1 TGTGCCAGCAGCTTGAACAGGGGCGTCACTGAAGCTTTCTTT CASSLNRGVTEAFF
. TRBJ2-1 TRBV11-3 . TGTGCCAGCAGCTCCGTAACCATCTCCTACAATGAGCAGTTCTTC CASSSVTISYNEQFF
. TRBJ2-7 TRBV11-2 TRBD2 TGTGCCAGCAGCTCCGGGACTAGTGACAGACAGTACTTC CASSSGTSDRQYF
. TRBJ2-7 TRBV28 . TGTGCCAGCAGTTTAGGCCTGGGGGGAGCCGAGCAGTACTTC CASSLGLGGAEQYF
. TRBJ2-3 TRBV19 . TGTGCCAGTAGTATCAGGGGCGACACAGATACGCAGTATTTT CASSIRGDTDTQYF
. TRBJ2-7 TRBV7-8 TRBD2 TGTGCCAGCAGCACTATTGGACTAGCGGGAGTCCGCGAGCAGTACTTC CASSTIGLAGVREQYF
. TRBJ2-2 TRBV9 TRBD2 TGTGCCAGCAGCCGGGGGGGCCCCGGGGAGCTGTTTTTT CASSRGGPGELFF
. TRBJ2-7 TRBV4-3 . TGCGCCAGCAGCCTAAGCTCAGGGGAGGTCAACGAGCAGTACTTC CASSLSSGEVNEQYF
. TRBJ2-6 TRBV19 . TGTGCCAGTAGCCACCAGGGCTTAATCGTCTCTGGGGCCAACGTCCTGACTTTC CASSHQGLIVSGANVLTF
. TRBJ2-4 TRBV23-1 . TGCGCCAGCATAGTGGTAGGGCTAGCCAAAAACATTCAGTACTTC CASIVVGLAKNIQYF
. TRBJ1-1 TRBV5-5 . TGTGCCAGCAGCCTCATGAACACTGAAGCTTTCTTT CASSLMNTEAFF
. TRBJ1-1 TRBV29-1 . TGCAGCGTTGAGTCAGGGATCGGCACTGAAGCTTTCTTT CSVESGIGTEAFF
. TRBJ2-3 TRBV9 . TGTGCCAGCAGCGTAGTAGGGGTTAGGGGCACAGATACGCAGTATTTT CASSVVGVRGTDTQYF
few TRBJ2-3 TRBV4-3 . TGCGCCAGCAGCCAAGATTACAGCACAGATACGCAGTATTTT CASSQDYSTDTQYF
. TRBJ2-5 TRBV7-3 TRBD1 TGTGCCAGCAGCTGGGACAGGGGAGAGACCCAGTACTTC CASSWDRGETQYF
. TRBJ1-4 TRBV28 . TGTGCCAGCAGTTTAAATGGGGAAAAACTGTTTTTT CASSLNGEKLFF
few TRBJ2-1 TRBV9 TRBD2 TGTGCCAGCAGCCCTCAGCAGGGCGGGGGGCCTATTGAGCAGTTCTTC CASSPQQGGGPIEQFF
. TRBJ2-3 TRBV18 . TGTGCCAGCTCACCAACAGCGAGCACAGATACGCAGTATTTT CASSPTASTDTQYF
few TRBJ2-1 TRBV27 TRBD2 TGTGCCAGCAGTCCGACCGGGACTAGCTATGAGCAGTTCTTC CASSPTGTSYEQFF
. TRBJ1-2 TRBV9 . TGTGCCAGCAGCGTTGGGGGTGACTATGGCTACACCTTC CASSVGGDYGYTF
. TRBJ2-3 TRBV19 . TGTGCCAGTAGTAAGGGCAGAGGTGGTGATACGCAGTATTTT CASSKGRGGDTQYF
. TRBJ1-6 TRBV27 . TGTGCCAGCACGGACTATAATTCACCCCTCCACTTT CASTDYNSPLHF
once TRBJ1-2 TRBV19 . TGTGCCAGTAAAGTCACAGGGTACGGATATGGCTACACCTTC CASKVTGYGYGYTF
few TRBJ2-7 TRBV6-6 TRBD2 TGTGCCAGCAGTGGACTAGCGGGAGTCTACGAGCAGTACTTC CASSGLAGVYEQYF
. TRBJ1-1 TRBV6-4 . TGTGCCAGCAGTGACAGGGGGAACACTGAAGCTTTCTTT CASSDRGNTEAFF
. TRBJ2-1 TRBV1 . TGCACCAGCAGCCTTCCGGGCCGGGGTTTATCCAGAGAGCAGTTCTTC CTSSLPGRGLSREQFF